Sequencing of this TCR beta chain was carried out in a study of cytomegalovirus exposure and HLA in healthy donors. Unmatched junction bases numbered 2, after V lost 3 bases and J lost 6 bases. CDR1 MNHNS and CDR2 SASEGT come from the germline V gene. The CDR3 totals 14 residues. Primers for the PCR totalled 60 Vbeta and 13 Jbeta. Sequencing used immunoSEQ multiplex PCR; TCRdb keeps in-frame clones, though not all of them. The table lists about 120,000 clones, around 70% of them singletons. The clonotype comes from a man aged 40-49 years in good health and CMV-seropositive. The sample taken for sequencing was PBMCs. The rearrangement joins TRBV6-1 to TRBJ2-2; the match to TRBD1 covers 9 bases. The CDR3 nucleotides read TGTGCCAGCAGTGAGAACAGGGGGCCCGGGGAGCTGTTTTTT. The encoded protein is CASSENRGPGELFF.